Shown below are 18 T cell receptor beta chains from a single sample sequenced in a study of human T cells and chemical hapten exposure (dated by TCRdb to the early 2020s). Library prep was done by RACE. The run used a NextSeq 500. TCRdb itself trimmed the public reads at Q25 with fastp, ran MiXCR and retained productive beta chains. For every CDR3 protein sequence, its rows merge into one entry that carries the most common genes and DNA. For this sample there are some 90,000 distinct CDR3 sequences; 11% appear just once. The ten biggest clones cover approximately 0.99% of the sample. What the time point label conveys for this sample: patch test 3, about 24 weeks after DPC sensitization. The treatment or condition label for this specimen denotes: therapeutic diphenylcyclopropenone sensitization with weekly scalp DPC. This material consisted of whole blood, taken in connection with sensitization to the hapten diphenylcyclopropenone (DPC). The receptors shown here come from a woman aged 25 to 39 with alopecia areata. Some clones in this sample may be carry-over from other donors' samples.

This clonotype was counted a few times. The J gene is TRBJ1-2, the V gene TRBV27, with D hard to call. CDR1 and CDR2 (germline): MNHEY, SMNVEV (reference sequence). This CDR3 comprises 14 residues. V lost 0 bases and J 4 bases, leaving 9 bases between the germline ends. The DNA for the CDR3 is TGTGCCAGCAGTTTATCGTGGCGAGCCTATGGCTACACCTTC. The encoded protein is CASSLSWRAYGYTF.

This clonotype occurred many times. The genes are TRBV20-1 and TRBJ2-7; D assignment may be TRBD1 or TRBD2 (5 bases each). V shed 6 bases and J shed 1 base, with 16 bases lying between them. CDR3 length: 14 amino acids. Germline V CDR1 and CDR2: DFQATT, SNEGSKA (reference sequence). The CDR3 loop is CSARPGTLSYEQYF. The CDR3 bases are TGCAGTGCGAGACCAGGGACCCTTTCCTACGAGCAGTACTTC.

This clonotype was counted at least ten times. The rearrangement joins TRBV3-1 to TRBJ2-2; D is uncertain. The ends were cut back, 1 base at V and 2 bases at J, with 11 bases in the middle. CDR3 length: 16 amino acids. Germline CDR1 reads LGHDT; CDR2 reads YNNKEL (reference sequence). The DNA of the CDR3 is TGTGCCAGCAGCCAAGCCCGGTCGGCTAACACCGGGGAGCTGTTTTTT. Translation: CASSQARSANTGELFF.

The rearrangement joins TRBV5-4 to TRBJ1-1; a possible D gene is TRBD1 (6 bases). CDR1 is SGHNT and CDR2 is YYREEE in the germline V gene (reference sequence). V gave up 4 bases and J gave up 2 bases, with 12 bases separating them. This CDR3 comprises 14 residues. The CDR3 loop reads CASSPRGGNTEAFF. CDR3 sequence (DNA): TGTGCCAGCAGCCCCCGAGGGGGAAACACTGAAGCTTTCTTT.

This clonotype was seen a handful of times. The chain links TRBV10-3 to TRBJ1-3, with D unresolved. This CDR3 contains 12 residues. CDR1 is ENHRY, CDR2 SYGVKD, per germline. V lost 3 bases, J lost 4 bases, and 4 bases lay in between. The CDR3, as DNA: TGTGCCATCAGTGATTCAGGAAACACCATATATTTT. This gives the protein CAISDSGNTIYF.

The table lists this clonotype with a few counts. The chain combines TRBV27 with TRBJ2-1; TRBD2 matches at 11 bases. V dropped 1 base and J dropped 0; count of bases not matched to a gene: 8. The CDR3 sequence is 19 residues long. CDR1 is MNHEY and CDR2 is SMNVEV in the germline V gene (reference sequence). CDR3 sequence (DNA): TGTGCCAGCAGTTTATTGGGTAGCGGGGGGGGCAGCTCCTACAATGAGCAGTTCTTC. This translates into CASSLLGSGGGSSYNEQFF.

At least ten counts were recorded for this clonotype. This chain uses TRBV28 with TRBJ1-2; maybe TRBD1 (5 bases). The CDR3 runs 13 residues. Trimming took off 1 base at V and 7 bases at J, with 10 bases between the two ends. Germline lookup yields CDR1 MDHEN and CDR2 SYDVKM. CDR3 in DNA: TGTGCCAGCAGTTTATCCCAGGGTGGTGGCTACACCTTC. Its translation is CASSLSQGGGYTF.

This clonotype has only a few counts. The chain is built from TRBV29-1 and TRBJ1-1, with 9 bases lining up with TRBD1. Trimming took 4 bases from V and 4 from J; bases not matched to a gene: 7. Germline assignment: CDR1 SQVTM and CDR2 ANQGSEA. The CDR3 sequence is 14 residues long. CDR3 in amino acids: CSVGTGVWSTEAFF. CDR3 in DNA: TGCAGCGTTGGGACAGGGGTTTGGAGCACTGAAGCTTTCTTT.

Regarding this clonotype: It may be a read error: a sequence one base away is much more abundant. V and J are TRBV12-3 or TRBV12-4 and TRBJ2-1; a weak D match, TRBD2 (5 bases). The V gene lost 3 bases and the J gene lost 7 bases, with 10 bases spanning the gap. This CDR3 is built from 13 residues. The CDR3 here is CASSLNRRNEQFF. The DNA for the CDR3 is TGTGCCAGCAGTTTGAATCGGAGGAATGAGCAGTTCTTC.

The V and J genes are TRBV4-1 and TRBJ2-2; D unclear. Germline CDR1 is MGHRA and CDR2 is YSYEKL. Trimming left V 3 bases short and J 5 bases short, with 13 bases between. This CDR3 has 15 amino acids. CDR3 DNA: TGCGCCAGCAGCCAGTTGCAGGCCGGGACCGGGGAGCTGTTTTTT. This encodes CASSQLQAGTGELFF.

Remarks on this clonotype: A read error is possible here, since a much larger clone lies one base away. The J gene is TRBJ1-1, the V gene TRBV18, with a tentative D call TRBD1 (5 bases). Germline CDR1 and CDR2: KGHSH and LQKENI. The CDR3 runs 16 residues. The CDR3 region has the DNA TGTGCCAGCACACCGGGCCCCAATATCAGGGCCACTGAAGCTTTCTTT. It specifies CASTPGPNIRATEAFF.

This clonotype was recorded at least ten times. The rearrangement joins TRBV30 to TRBJ2-7; D uncertain. Trimming pared 2 bases from V and 3 bases from J, leaving 11 bases between. The CDR3 is made up of 13 amino acids. The germline gives CDR1 GTSNPN, CDR2 SVGIG (reference sequence). This CDR3 is CAWSMGPYYEQYF. In DNA, the CDR3 is TGTGCCTGGAGTATGGGTCCTTACTACGAGCAGTACTTC.

The chain recombines TRBV6-1 with TRBJ2-1, with 7 bases aligning to TRBD1. CDR1 is MNHNS and CDR2 is SASEGT in the germline V gene. This CDR3 contains 11 residues. Trimming removed 5 bases from V and 13 bases from J; junction bases left unmatched: 5. The CDR3 DNA sequence: TGTGCCAGCAGTTTCCGGGACAGCCAGTTCTTC. Encoded protein: CASSFRDSQFF.

This clonotype was detected a few times. V and J are TRBV3-1 and TRBJ2-1; 9 bases align to TRBD2. The J segment lost 4 bases and the V segment lost 1 base, leaving 5 bases of the junction unmatched. The CDR3 length is 16 residues. Germline CDR1 and CDR2: LGHDT and YNNKEL (reference sequence). The chain's CDR3 is CASSQVYSGGYNEQFF. The CDR3 coding sequence is TGTGCCAGCAGCCAAGTTTATAGCGGGGGTTACAATGAGCAGTTCTTC.

This chain uses TRBV4-1 with TRBJ1-3; TRBD1 matches 7 bases. J gave up 0 bases and V 0 bases, and 5 bases lay outside the gene matches. CDR3 size: 17 residues. Germline V lookup: CDR1 MGHRA, CDR2 YSYEKL. This chain's CDR3 is CASSQDGTESSGNTIYF. The CDR3 DNA reads as TGCGCCAGCAGCCAAGACGGGACAGAGAGCTCTGGAAACACCATATATTTT.

This clonotype has at least ten counts. V gene TRBV27 combines with J gene TRBJ2-1; no definite D call. Germline V gene sequence: CDR1 MNHEY, CDR2 SMNVEV (reference sequence). V gave up 0 bases and J gave up 8 bases, with 8 bases separating them. CDR3 length equals 13 residues. The CDR3 coding sequence is TGTGCCAGCAGTTTATCGATGTCGGATGAGCAGTTCTTC. Its translation is CASSLSMSDEQFF.

CDR3 residues: CASSLAEDYNEQFF. In DNA form, the CDR3 reads TGCGCCAGCAGCTTGGCCGAGGATTACAATGAGCAGTTCTTC. The V call is TRBV5-1, the J call TRBJ2-1, with D unresolved. The ends were cut back, 0 bases at V and 4 bases at J, with 8 bases in the middle. The CDR3 is 14 residues long. CDR1 and CDR2 (germline): SGHRS, YFSETQ.

This clonotype was recorded at least ten times. The chain joins TRBV3-1 to TRBJ1-1, with D possibly being TRBD1 (6 bases). From germline, CDR1 is LGHDT and CDR2 YNNKEL (reference sequence). V was trimmed by 0 bases and J by 0 bases, leaving 14 bases between them. This CDR3 has 17 amino acids. DNA of the CDR3: TGTGCCAGCAGCCAAGATCTAAGTGGGACAATGAACACTGAAGCTTTCTTT. Protein product: CASSQDLSGTMNTEAFF.